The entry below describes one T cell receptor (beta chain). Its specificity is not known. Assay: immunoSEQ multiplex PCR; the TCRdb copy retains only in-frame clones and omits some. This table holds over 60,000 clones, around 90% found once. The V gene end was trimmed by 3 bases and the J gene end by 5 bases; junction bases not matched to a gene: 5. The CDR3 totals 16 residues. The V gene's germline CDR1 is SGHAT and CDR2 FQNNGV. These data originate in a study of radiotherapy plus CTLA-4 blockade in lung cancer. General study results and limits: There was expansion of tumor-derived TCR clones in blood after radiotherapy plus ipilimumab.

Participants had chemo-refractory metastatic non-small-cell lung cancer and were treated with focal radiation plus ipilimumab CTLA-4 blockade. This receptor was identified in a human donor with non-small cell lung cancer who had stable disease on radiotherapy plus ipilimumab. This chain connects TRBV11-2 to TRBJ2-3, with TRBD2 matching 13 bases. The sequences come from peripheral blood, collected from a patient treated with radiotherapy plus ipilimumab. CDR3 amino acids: CASSFGLAGVGDTQYF. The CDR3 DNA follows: TGTGCCAGCAGCTTCGGACTAGCGGGAGTTGGAGATACGCAGTATTTT.